Below, 2 T cell receptor beta chains from the same sample are listed, as sequenced in a study of cytomegalovirus exposure and HLA in healthy donors. The PCR made use of 60 Vbeta and 13 Jbeta primers. Using immunoSEQ multiplex PCR, the repertoire was profiled, and TCRdb retains in-frame clones only, with some absent. The sample totals about 140,000 clones. Sequenced input: PBMCs. The source of these receptors is a man aged 35-49 years in good health and CMV-seronegative.

The V call is TRBV29-1, the J call TRBJ2-1; 7 bases agree with TRBD1. The V and J ends lost 5 bases and 7 bases, in that order; junction bases with no gene match: 8. The CDR3 covers 13 residues. CDR1 is SQVTM and CDR2 is ANQGSEA in the germline V gene. CDR3 sequence: CSVRKGGPNEQFF. CDR3 sequence (DNA): TGCAGCGTTCGAAAAGGGGGCCCAAATGAGCAGTTCTTC.

The V call is TRBV2, the J call TRBJ1-3; D is perhaps TRBD1 (6 bases). Germline CDR1 and CDR2: SNHLY and FYNNEI. The CDR3 contains 14 residues. Trimming left V 3 bases short and J 0 bases short, with 6 bases between. CDR3 DNA sequence: TGTGCCAGCAGTGAGGACAGCTCTGGAAACACCATATATTTT. It is translated as CASSEDSSGNTIYF.